What follows are 32 T cell receptor beta chains derived from one specimen sequenced in a study of regulatory T cells in long-lasting Graves disease. Indicated time point: persistent/refractory GD, antithyroid drugs over 5 years with positive TRAb. PBMCs provided the RNA from which the TCR library was made. Building the TCR beta libraries relied on iRepertoire HTBI primers, and CDR3 regions underwent Arm-PCR. TCRdb ran MiXCR on the multiplex PCR reads and lists one entry per CDR3 protein. The sample has around 450,000 distinct CDR3 sequences; roughly a fifth are singletons. The sample consisted of peripheral blood mononuclear cells (PBMCs), taken when the disease was refractory, from a patient treated with antithyroid drugs. The source of these receptors is a female donor with Graves disease.

This clonotype was observed a few times. This chain uses TRBV5-1 with TRBJ1-3; 7 bases agree with TRBD1. Germline CDR1 and CDR2: SGHRS and YFSETQ. This CDR3 contains 17 residues. J gave up 0 bases and V 3 bases, and 9 bases lay outside the gene matches. CDR3 protein: CASSSGGDSLSGNTIYF. The CDR3 bases are TGCGCCAGCAGCTCAGGAGGGGACAGCCTCTCTGGAAACACCATATATTTT.

This clonotype was detected a few times. V gene TRBV20-1 combines with J gene TRBJ2-7; D is unclear. Germline CDR1 is DFQATT and CDR2 is SNEGSKA (reference sequence). The length of the CDR3 is 13 residues. V gave up 0 bases and J gave up 2 bases, with 8 bases separating them. CDR3 amino acids: CSAREAGTYEQYF. The CDR3 nucleotides read TGCAGTGCTAGAGAGGCAGGAACCTACGAGCAGTACTTC.

The CDR3 protein is CASTRGGGNTEAFF. CDR3 coding DNA: TGTGCCAGCACCAGGGGAGGAGGGAACACTGAAGCTTTCTTT. This rearrangement joins TRBV7-8 to TRBJ1-1; weak D call: TRBD1 (6 bases). The V end lost 7 bases, the J end lost 1 base, and 13 bases lay between the germline ends. The length of the CDR3 is 14 residues. Germline V gene lookup returns CDR1 SGHVS and CDR2 FQNEAQ.

The J gene is TRBJ2-7, the V gene TRBV6-2 or TRBV6-3, with 8 bases identical to TRBD2. V lost 5 bases, J lost 0 bases, and 12 bases stayed unmatched. Per the germline V gene, CDR1 is MNHEY and CDR2 is SVGEGT. CDR3 length: 17 residues. CDR3 bases: TGTGCCAGCAGTCAAGTATCCGGGACTAGGAGCTCCTACGAGCAGTACTTC. Amino acid sequence: CASSQVSGTRSSYEQYF.

This clonotype has just a few counts. The chain carries TRBV30 and TRBJ1-1; D uncertain. Germline V gives CDR1 GTSNPN, CDR2 SVGIG (reference sequence). There are 14 residues in the CDR3. The ends were cut back, 4 bases at V and 0 bases at J, with 12 bases in the middle. CDR3 in DNA: TGTGCCTGGAATCTGGGTCAGGTGAACACTGAAGCTTTCTTT. It is translated as CAWNLGQVNTEAFF.

There are many counts of this clonotype. This rearrangement joins TRBV29-1 to TRBJ1-4; D ambiguous. The CDR3 length is 11 residues. Germline lookup yields CDR1 SQVTM and CDR2 ANQGSEA. V was trimmed by 7 bases and J by 14 bases, leaving 17 bases between them. The CDR3, as DNA: TGCAGCGCCCGGACGTACGGTAGGCTGTTTTTT. It encodes CSARTYGRLFF.

This clonotype showed up many times. V usage is TRBV15 and J usage is TRBJ2-5; TRBD1 matches 8 bases. Per the germline V gene, CDR1 is LNHNV and CDR2 is YYDKDF (reference sequence). The CDR3 spans 16 residues. V trimming: 5 bases; J trimming: 1 base; junction bases outside the gene matches: 9. CDR3 loop: CATSSAGTGFQETQYF. The CDR3 DNA follows: TGTGCCACCAGCTCTGCCGGGACAGGCTTCCAAGAGACCCAGTACTTC.

This clonotype was picked up many times. The chain uses TRBV5-6 and TRBJ2-7, with 7 bases lining up with TRBD1. The CDR3 covers 15 residues. Germline V gives CDR1 SGHDT, CDR2 YYEEEE. V lost 0 bases, J lost 5 bases, and 8 bases stayed unmatched. The CDR3 loop is CASSLALTGRHEQYF. Here the CDR3 DNA reads TGTGCCAGCAGCTTGGCGTTGACAGGGCGACACGAGCAGTACTTC.

This clonotype was picked up many times. The genes are TRBV7-2 and TRBJ2-5; 13 bases are shared with TRBD2. This CDR3 has 15 residues. Per the germline V gene, CDR1 is SGHTA and CDR2 is FQGNSA. The V segment lost 5 bases and the J segment 4 bases; nucleotides outside the gene matches: 4. CDR3 loop: CASSQGLAGTETQYF. CDR3 in DNA: TGTGCCAGCAGCCAGGGACTAGCGGGAACAGAGACCCAGTACTTC.

This clonotype was seen a handful of times. This chain connects TRBV29-1 to TRBJ2-1; TRBD1 matches at 12 bases. The germline V gene encodes CDR1 SQVTM and CDR2 ANQGSEA. V trimming: 3 bases; J trimming: 1 base; junction bases outside the gene matches: 13. The CDR3 has 19 residues. CDR3 amino acids: CSVDGTGGPDTPSYNEQFF. The CDR3 coding sequence is TGCAGCGTTGATGGGACAGGGGGCCCCGATACTCCTTCCTACAATGAGCAGTTCTTC.

The chain uses TRBV12-3 or TRBV12-4 and TRBJ2-5, with TRBD2 identical over 10 bases. After removal of 3 bases from V and 2 bases from J, the junction contained 6 bases not matched to a gene. The CDR3 contains 16 residues. This chain's CDR3 is CASSFKRTSGQETQYF. The DNA for the CDR3 is TGTGCCAGCAGTTTTAAACGGACTAGCGGACAAGAGACCCAGTACTTC.

The rearrangement joins TRBV6-2 or TRBV6-3 to TRBJ2-7, with no clear D. V lost 4 bases to trimming and J lost 0 bases, with 16 bases between them. Per germline, CDR1 MNHEY and CDR2 SVGEGT. The CDR3 is 16 amino acids. The CDR3 loop reads CASSSLWKGSSYEQYF. The CDR3 DNA follows: TGTGCCAGCAGTTCGCTCTGGAAAGGCAGCTCCTACGAGCAGTACTTC.

This clonotype was seen a handful of times. V usage is TRBV28 and J usage is TRBJ2-3, with TRBD1 identical over 10 bases. Germline values: CDR1 MDHEN, CDR2 SYDVKM. CDR3 length equals 14 residues. The V gene end was trimmed by 6 bases and the J gene end by 5 bases; junction bases not matched to a gene: 5. The CDR3 bases are TGTGCCAGCAGCTCGGGACAGGGGAGAGATACGCAGTATTTT. This gives the protein CASSSGQGRDTQYF.

The V gene is TRBV24-1, the J gene TRBJ2-3; TRBD2 matches at 9 bases. With 7 bases clipped from V and 0 bases from J, the junction kept 7 bases outside the gene matches. This CDR3 is 16 amino acids long. Per the germline V gene, CDR1 is KGHDR and CDR2 is SFDVKD. CDR3 in amino acids: CATRETLAGSTDTQYF. CDR3 bases: TGTGCCACCAGGGAAACTCTAGCGGGGAGCACAGATACGCAGTATTTT.

This clonotype was seen at least ten times. The chain links TRBV28 to TRBJ2-7; D tentatively reads TRBD1 or TRBD2 (5 bases each). The CDR3 has 13 amino acids. Germline V gene lookup returns CDR1 MDHEN and CDR2 SYDVKM. Trimming took 6 bases from V and 3 from J, leaving 12 bases between them. Here the CDR3 DNA reads TGTGCCAGCAGGTCGGGACCGAACTACGAGCAGTACTTC. It specifies CASRSGPNYEQYF.

The sample holds a few counts of this clonotype. V gene TRBV5-1 combines with J gene TRBJ2-5; 9 nucleotides line up with TRBD1. The V segment lost 0 bases and the J segment 5 bases; nucleotides outside the gene matches: 5. Germline V gene sequence: CDR1 SGHRS, CDR2 YFSETQ. CDR3 size: 15 residues. The CDR3 is CASSLGTGARETQYF. In DNA, the CDR3 is TGCGCCAGCAGCTTGGGGACAGGGGCGAGGGAGACCCAGTACTTC.

Points on this clonotype: A much larger clonotype is one base distant, so this may be a read error. The V call is TRBV25-1, the J call TRBJ1-1, with D possibly matching TRBD1 (6 bases). Trimming removed 6 bases from V and 4 bases from J, with 12 bases in between. CDR1 and CDR2 from the germline V gene are MGHDK and SYGVNS. This CDR3 is built from 13 residues. The CDR3 region is CASREQGSTEAFF. CDR3 coding DNA: TGTGCCAGCAGAGAACAGGGTAGCACTGAAGCTTTCTTT.

This clonotype was picked up a small number of times. The J gene is TRBJ2-7, the V gene TRBV13; D tentatively fits TRBD1 or TRBD2 (5 bases each). V dropped 5 bases and J dropped 0 bases, with 14 bases sitting between them. Germline V gene sequence: CDR1 PRHDT, CDR2 FYEKMQ (reference sequence). The length of the CDR3 is 15 residues. CDR3: CASSAGTQLSYEQYF. As DNA, the CDR3 is TGTGCCAGCAGCGCCGGGACCCAGCTCTCCTACGAGCAGTACTTC.

This clonotype has a handful of counts. The chain links TRBV9 to TRBJ1-1; unclear D gene. Trimming pared 1 base from V and 1 base from J, leaving 8 bases between. The CDR3 runs 14 residues. Germline CDR1 is SGDLS and CDR2 is YYNGEE. CDR3 sequence: CASSVSHWNTEAFF. Here the CDR3 DNA reads TGTGCCAGCAGCGTAAGTCATTGGAACACTGAAGCTTTCTTT.

V is TRBV7-9 and J is TRBJ1-4, with D tentatively TRBD1 (6 bases). The germline V and J ends were trimmed by 5 bases and 3 bases, with 13 bases remaining between them. This CDR3 is built from 15 residues. Looked up from germline, CDR1 is SEHNR and CDR2 is FQNEAQ (reference sequence). The CDR3 DNA reads as TGTGCCAGCAGCCTATCAGGGGCTCCTAATGAAAAACTGTTTTTT. Amino acids: CASSLSGAPNEKLFF.

There are many counts of this clonotype. CDR3 nucleotides: TGTGCCAGCAAGGGACAAAATAATGAAAAACTGTTTTTT. Residues: CASKGQNNEKLFF. V is TRBV12-3 or TRBV12-4 and J is TRBJ1-4; TRBD1 is a possible D gene (6 bases). V lost 7 bases and J 4 bases, leaving 10 bases between the germline ends. This CDR3 contains 13 residues.

The table lists this clonotype with many counts. V and J are TRBV6-1 and TRBJ1-1; D is possibly TRBD1 (5 bases). Looked up from germline, CDR1 is MNHNS and CDR2 is SASEGT. This CDR3 is built from 12 residues. The V and J ends lost 8 bases and 9 bases respectively, with 16 bases between them. CDR3 in DNA: TGTGCCAGCGTGATGGACGGGACCAAAGCTTTCTTT. It yields the protein CASVMDGTKAFF.

This clonotype occurred many times. A read error may account for a junction end that differs from germline. The rearrangement links TRBV4-1 to TRBJ1-2; 12 bases fit TRBD1. CDR1 MGHRA and CDR2 YSYEKL come from the germline V gene. The CDR3 has 17 amino acids. CDR3 region: CASSSRGQGADGYGYTF. The CDR3 DNA reads as TGTGCCAGCAGCTCACGGGGACAGGGGGCGGACGGCTATGGCTACACCTTC.

This clonotype showed up just a few times. This chain joins TRBV6-1 and TRBJ1-6; D not certain. Germline CDR1 MNHNS, CDR2 SASEGT. The V and J ends lost 2 bases and 9 bases respectively, with 8 bases between them. This CDR3 contains 13 residues. Here the CDR3 reads CASSEQEGSPLHF. Here the CDR3 DNA reads TGTGCCAGCAGTGAACAGGAGGGTTCACCCCTCCACTTT.

This rearrangement joins TRBV5-1 to TRBJ2-6; 9 bases are shared with TRBD1. From germline, CDR1 is SGHRS and CDR2 YFSETQ. CDR3 length: 18 residues. Unmatched junction bases numbered 11, after V lost 3 bases and J lost 4 bases. CDR3 sequence (DNA): TGCGCCAGCAGCTCGTCCGGGACAGGGCCAGTCGGGGCCAACGTCCTGACTTTC. Translated, it gives CASSSSGTGPVGANVLTF. Complete variable domain (other parts from reference TRBV5-1 and TRBJ2-6): KAGVTQTPRYLIKTRGQQVTLSCSPISGHRSVSWYQQTPGQGLQFLFEYFSETQRNKGNFPGRFSGRQFSNSRSEMNVSTLELGDSALYLCASSSSGTGPVGANVLTFGAGSRLTVL.

The DNA for the CDR3 is TGCGCCAGCAGCCTCGCCCTAGCGGGGGGAACCTACGAGCAGTACTTC. It specifies CASSLALAGGTYEQYF. This chain joins TRBV4-1 and TRBJ2-7; 11 bases agree with TRBD2. The CDR3 has 16 amino acids. Germline loops: CDR1 MGHRA, CDR2 YSYEKL. V lost 4 bases to trimming and J lost 2 bases; unmatched junction nucleotides: 7.

This chain uses TRBV4-3 with TRBJ2-7; no reliable D call. Germline assignment: CDR1 LGHNA and CDR2 YSLEER. Deletions cut 0 bases from V and 2 bases from J, with 11 bases between. The CDR3 length is 15 residues. CDR3 sequence reads: CASSQDLVNTYEQYF. The CDR3 DNA follows: TGCGCCAGCAGCCAAGATCTAGTGAATACCTACGAGCAGTACTTC.

This chain links TRBV7-9 with TRBJ2-7; 12 nucleotides agree with TRBD2. The CDR3 is made up of 15 amino acids. V lost 5 bases, J lost 6 bases, and 8 bases stayed unmatched. CDR1 SEHNR and CDR2 FQNEAQ come from the germline V gene (reference sequence). The CDR3 loop is CASSPTSGRSSEQYF. CDR3 coding DNA: TGTGCCAGCAGCCCCACTAGCGGGAGGTCAAGCGAGCAGTACTTC.

This clonotype has more than one count but fewer than ten. J is TRBJ2-2 and V is TRBV19; a weak D match, TRBD2 (6 bases). V lost 3 bases and J 3 bases, leaving 11 bases between the germline ends. There are 15 residues in the CDR3. Germline loops: CDR1 LNHDA, CDR2 SQIVND (reference sequence). Here the CDR3 reads CASSIVADHTGELFF. The CDR3 nucleotides read TGTGCCAGTAGTATTGTAGCGGATCACACCGGGGAGCTGTTTTTT.

This clonotype showed up just a few times. J is TRBJ2-2 and V is TRBV10-3, with D perhaps assigned TRBD1 or TRBD2 (5 bases each). V lost 6 bases and J lost 0, with 8 bases in between. The CDR3 length is 14 residues. Per germline, CDR1 ENHRY and CDR2 SYGVKD. CDR3 nucleotide sequence: TGTGCCATCAGCTGGGGGACGAACACCGGGGAGCTGTTTTTT. Its translation: CAISWGTNTGELFF.

This clonotype was detected only a few times. The chain joins TRBV2 to TRBJ2-3; 10 bases align to TRBD2. This CDR3 contains 13 residues. The J segment lost 6 bases and the V segment lost 3 bases, leaving 0 bases of the junction unmatched. In germline, CDR1 is SNHLY, CDR2 FYNNEI. DNA of the CDR3: TGTGCCAGCAGTGAGGGACTAGCGGATACGCAGTATTTT. It encodes CASSEGLADTQYF.

This rearrangement joins TRBV7-9 to TRBJ1-1; D gene ambiguous. The CDR3 totals 13 residues. The V end lost 11 bases, the J end lost 1 base, and 14 bases lay between the germline ends. Germline CDR1 SEHNR, CDR2 FQNEAQ (reference sequence). The DNA for the CDR3 is TGTGCCGGTCAGCGTGGAGAGAACACTGAAGCTTTCTTT. Protein product: CAGQRGENTEAFF. Full variable domain (outside the CDR3, taken from reference TRBV7-9 and TRBJ1-1): DTGVSQNPRHKITKRGQNVTFRCDPISEHNRLYWYRQTLGQGPEFLTYFQNEAQLEKSRLLSDRFSAERPKGSFSTLEIQRTEQGDSAMYLCAGQRGENTEAFFGQGTRLTVV.